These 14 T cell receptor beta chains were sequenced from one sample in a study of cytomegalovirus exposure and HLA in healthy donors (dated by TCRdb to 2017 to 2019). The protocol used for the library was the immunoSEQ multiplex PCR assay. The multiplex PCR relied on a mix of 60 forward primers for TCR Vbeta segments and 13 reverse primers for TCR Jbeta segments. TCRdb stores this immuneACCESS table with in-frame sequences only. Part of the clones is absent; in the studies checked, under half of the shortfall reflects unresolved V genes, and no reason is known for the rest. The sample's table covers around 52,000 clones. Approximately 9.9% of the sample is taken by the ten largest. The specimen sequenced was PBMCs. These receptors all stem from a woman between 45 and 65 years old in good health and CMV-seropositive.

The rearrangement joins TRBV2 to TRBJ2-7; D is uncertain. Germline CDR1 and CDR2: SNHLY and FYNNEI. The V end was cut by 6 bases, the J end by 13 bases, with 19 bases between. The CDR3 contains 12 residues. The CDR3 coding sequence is TGTGCCAGCAGCCCCCCTCGAAGTGAGGTTTACTTC. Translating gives CASSPPRSEVYF.

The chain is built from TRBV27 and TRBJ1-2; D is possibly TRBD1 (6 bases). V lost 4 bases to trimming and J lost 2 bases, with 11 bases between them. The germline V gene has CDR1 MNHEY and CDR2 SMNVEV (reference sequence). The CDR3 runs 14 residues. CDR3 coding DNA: TGTGCCAGCAGTTCGCGGACAGCAAACTATGGCTACACCTTC. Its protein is CASSSRTANYGYTF.

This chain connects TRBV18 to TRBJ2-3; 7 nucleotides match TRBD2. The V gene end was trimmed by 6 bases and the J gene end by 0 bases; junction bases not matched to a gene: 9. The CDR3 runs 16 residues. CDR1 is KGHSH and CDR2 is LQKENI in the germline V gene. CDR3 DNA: TGTGCCAGCTCCCGTCTTTCGGGGGGAAGCACAGATACGCAGTATTTT. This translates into CASSRLSGGSTDTQYF.

The chain's CDR3 is CASSPDPSSYNEQFF. The CDR3 DNA reads TGCGCCAGCAGCCCCGACCCTAGCTCCTACAATGAGCAGTTCTTC. The chain carries TRBV4-1 and TRBJ2-1; D unclear. The CDR3 contains 15 residues. The germline gives CDR1 MGHRA, CDR2 YSYEKL. The germline V and J ends were trimmed by 4 bases and 0 bases, with 10 bases remaining between them.

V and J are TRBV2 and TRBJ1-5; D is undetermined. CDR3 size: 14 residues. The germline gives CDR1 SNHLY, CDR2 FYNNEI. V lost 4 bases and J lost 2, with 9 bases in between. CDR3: CASSAEGGNQPQHF. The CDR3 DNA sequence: TGTGCCAGCAGTGCCGAAGGAGGCAATCAGCCCCAGCATTTT. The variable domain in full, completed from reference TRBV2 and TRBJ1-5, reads EPEVTQTPSHQVTQMGQEVILRCVPISNHLYFYWYRQILGQKVEFLVSFYNNEISEKSEIFDDQFSVERPDGSNFTLKIRSTKLEDSAMYFCASSAEGGNQPQHFGDGTRLSIL.

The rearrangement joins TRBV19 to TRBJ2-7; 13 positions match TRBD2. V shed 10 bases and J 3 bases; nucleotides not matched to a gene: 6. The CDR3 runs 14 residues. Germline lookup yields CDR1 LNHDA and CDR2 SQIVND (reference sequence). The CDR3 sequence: CATSGLAGVYEQYF. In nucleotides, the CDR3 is TGTGCCACCTCAGGACTAGCGGGAGTCTACGAGCAGTACTTC.

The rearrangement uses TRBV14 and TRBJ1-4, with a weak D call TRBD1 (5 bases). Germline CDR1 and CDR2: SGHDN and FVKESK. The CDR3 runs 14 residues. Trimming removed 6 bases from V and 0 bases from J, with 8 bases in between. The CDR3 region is CASSRQTTNEKLFF. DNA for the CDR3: TGTGCCAGCAGTCGACAGACAACTAATGAAAAACTGTTTTTT.

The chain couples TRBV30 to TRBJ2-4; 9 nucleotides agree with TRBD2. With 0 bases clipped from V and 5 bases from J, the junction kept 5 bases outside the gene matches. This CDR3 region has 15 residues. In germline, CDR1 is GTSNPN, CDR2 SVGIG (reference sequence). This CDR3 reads CAWSVGAGGQNIQYF. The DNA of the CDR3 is TGTGCCTGGAGTGTAGGAGCGGGAGGCCAAAACATTCAGTACTTC.

As DNA, the CDR3 is TGTGCCAGCAGCCAAGAGCGGAGCAGCACAGATACGCAGTATTTT. This translates into CASSQERSSTDTQYF. The chain recombines TRBV4-2 with TRBJ2-3, with no clear D. This CDR3 is 15 amino acids long. V was trimmed by 0 bases and J by 0 bases, leaving 7 bases between them. Per the germline V gene, CDR1 is LGHNA and CDR2 is YNFKEQ.

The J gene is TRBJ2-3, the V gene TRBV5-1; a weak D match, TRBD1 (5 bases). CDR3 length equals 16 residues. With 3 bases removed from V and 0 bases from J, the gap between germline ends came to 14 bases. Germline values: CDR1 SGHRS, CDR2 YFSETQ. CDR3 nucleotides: TGCGCCAGCAGCTCACCCAGGGATTGGAGCACAGATACGCAGTATTTT. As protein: CASSSPRDWSTDTQYF.

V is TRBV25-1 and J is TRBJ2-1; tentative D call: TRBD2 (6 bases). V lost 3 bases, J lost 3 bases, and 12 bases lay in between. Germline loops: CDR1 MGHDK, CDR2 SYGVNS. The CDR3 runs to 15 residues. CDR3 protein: CASSDSRRGYNEQFF. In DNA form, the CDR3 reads TGTGCCAGCAGTGATAGCCGGCGGGGCTACAATGAGCAGTTCTTC.

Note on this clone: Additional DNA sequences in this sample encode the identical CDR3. The CDR3 DNA reads TGTGCCAGCAGCGACAGTTTGAACACTGAAGCTTTCTTT. It translates to CASSDSLNTEAFF. V and J are TRBV2 and TRBJ1-1; TRBD1 might be the D (5 bases). The germline V gene has CDR1 SNHLY and CDR2 FYNNEI. The CDR3 has 13 amino acids. V was trimmed by 6 bases and J by 0 bases, leaving 8 bases between them.

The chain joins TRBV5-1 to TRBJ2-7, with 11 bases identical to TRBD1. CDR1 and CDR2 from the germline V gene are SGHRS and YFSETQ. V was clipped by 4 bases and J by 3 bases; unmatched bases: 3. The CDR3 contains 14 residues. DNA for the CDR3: TGCGCCAGCAGCACCGGGACAGGGGGCTACGAGCAGTACTTC. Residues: CASSTGTGGYEQYF. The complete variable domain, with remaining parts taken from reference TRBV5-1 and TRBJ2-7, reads KAGVTQTPRYLIKTRGQQVTLSCSPISGHRSVSWYQQTPGQGLQFLFEYFSETQRNKGNFPGRFSGRQFSNSRSEMNVSTLELGDSALYLCASSTGTGGYEQYFGPGTRLTVT.

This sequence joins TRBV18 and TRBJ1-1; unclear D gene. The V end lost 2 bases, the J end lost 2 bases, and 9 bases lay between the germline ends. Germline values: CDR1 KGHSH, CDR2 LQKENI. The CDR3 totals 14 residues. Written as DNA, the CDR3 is TGTGCCAGCTCACCAGTGACGGGAAACACTGAAGCTTTCTTT. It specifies CASSPVTGNTEAFF.